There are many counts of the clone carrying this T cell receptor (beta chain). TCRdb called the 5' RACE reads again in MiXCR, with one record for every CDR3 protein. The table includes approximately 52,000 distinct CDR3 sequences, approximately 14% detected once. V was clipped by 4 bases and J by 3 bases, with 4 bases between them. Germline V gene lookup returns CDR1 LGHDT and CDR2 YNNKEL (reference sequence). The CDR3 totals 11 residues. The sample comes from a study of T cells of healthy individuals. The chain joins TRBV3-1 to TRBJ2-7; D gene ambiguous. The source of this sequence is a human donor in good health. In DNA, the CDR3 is TGTGCCAGCAGCCGAGTCTACGAGCAGTACTTC. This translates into CASSRVYEQYF.